This is a list of T cell receptor beta chains from one sample in a study of T-cell reconstitution after alpha-beta-depleted transplantation in children. Using its own MiXCR run on the PCR reads, TCRdb lists one record per CDR3 protein. The repertoire consists of roughly 220,000 distinct CDR3 sequences, with roughly a tenth occurring once and the leading ten covering 5.1%. Sequencing used PBMCs from the stem cell graft donor, obtained from the stem cell graft. Every receptor here comes from a human donor who donated a stem cell graft to a child with SCID. Both conserved end residues are part of each CDR3. A D gene is named only where the DNA matches it firmly. Clone size appears in some rows only: once, few, many, or a class for an expanded clone.

J gene | V gene | clone size | D gene | CDR3 length | CDR3 protein | CDR3 DNA
TRBJ2-1 | TRBV7-3 | many | TRBD2 | 16 | CASSLGGVAGVNEQFF | TGTGCCAGCAGCTTAGGCGGGGTAGCGGGGGTCAATGAGCAGTTCTTC
TRBJ2-1 | TRBV29-1 | many | TRBD2 | 16 | CSVEDGRGGSYNEQFF | TGCAGCGTTGAAGACGGGCGGGGGGGTTCCTACAATGAGCAGTTCTTC
TRBJ2-1 | TRBV6-2/TRBV6-3 | few | . | 15 | CASMAQRSSYNEQFF | TGTGCCAGCATGGCTCAGCGGAGCTCCTACAATGAGCAGTTCTTC
TRBJ2-2 | TRBV7-9 | many | . | 14 | CASILGGTTGELFF | TGTGCCAGCATCCTAGGGGGGACCACCGGGGAGCTGTTTTTT
TRBJ2-2 | TRBV20-1 | many | . | 15 | CSARGGLLGSGELFF | TGCAGTGCTAGAGGGGGACTCTTGGGCTCCGGGGAGCTGTTTTTT
TRBJ2-2 | TRBV7-3 | many | . | 13 | CASSPWSSGELFF | TGTGCCAGCAGCCCCTGGTCGTCGGGGGAGCTGTTTTTT
TRBJ2-1 | TRBV9 | many | TRBD2 | 15 | CASSVGTSSYNEQFF | TGTGCCAGCAGCGTAGGGACTAGCTCCTACAATGAGCAGTTCTTC
TRBJ1-2 | TRBV5-1 | many | TRBD1 | 17 | CASSLGPTDRAVYGYTF | TGCGCCAGCAGCTTGGGGCCCACGGACAGGGCGGTCTATGGCTACACCTTC
TRBJ1-2 | TRBV9 | many | . | 15 | CASSPRPALNYGYTF | TGTGCCAGCAGCCCCCGCCCAGCCCTTAACTATGGCTACACCTTC
TRBJ2-2 | TRBV11-2 | . | . | 15 | CASSPGTFNTGELFF | TGTGCCAGCAGCCCCGGGACGTTTAACACCGGGGAGCTGTTTTTT
TRBJ2-1 | TRBV7-6 | . | TRBD2 | 17 | CASSREPPSGGYNEQFF | TGTGCCAGCAGCCGCGAACCCCCTAGCGGGGGGTACAATGAGCAGTTCTTC
TRBJ2-1 | TRBV5-1 | many | TRBD2 | 18 | CASRGDYHPDFSYNEQFF | TGCGCCAGCAGAGGGGACTATCACCCGGATTTCTCCTACAATGAGCAGTTCTTC
TRBJ2-1 | TRBV20-1 | many | . | 11 | CSAIYSNEQFF | TGCAGTGCTATCTATTCTAATGAGCAGTTCTTC
TRBJ2-6 | TRBV7-2 | many | TRBD1 | 19 | CASSLGLDREIAGANVLTF | TGTGCCAGCAGCTTAGGGCTAGACAGGGAAATAGCTGGGGCCAACGTCCTGACTTTC
TRBJ2-2 | TRBV7-2 | many | . | 13 | CASTTDRTGELFF | TGTGCCAGCACCACCGACCGGACCGGGGAGCTGTTTTTT
TRBJ2-3 | TRBV29-1 | . | . | 12 | CSVAFLRGTQYF | TGCAGCGTTGCTTTCTTGCGGGGAACGCAGTATTTT